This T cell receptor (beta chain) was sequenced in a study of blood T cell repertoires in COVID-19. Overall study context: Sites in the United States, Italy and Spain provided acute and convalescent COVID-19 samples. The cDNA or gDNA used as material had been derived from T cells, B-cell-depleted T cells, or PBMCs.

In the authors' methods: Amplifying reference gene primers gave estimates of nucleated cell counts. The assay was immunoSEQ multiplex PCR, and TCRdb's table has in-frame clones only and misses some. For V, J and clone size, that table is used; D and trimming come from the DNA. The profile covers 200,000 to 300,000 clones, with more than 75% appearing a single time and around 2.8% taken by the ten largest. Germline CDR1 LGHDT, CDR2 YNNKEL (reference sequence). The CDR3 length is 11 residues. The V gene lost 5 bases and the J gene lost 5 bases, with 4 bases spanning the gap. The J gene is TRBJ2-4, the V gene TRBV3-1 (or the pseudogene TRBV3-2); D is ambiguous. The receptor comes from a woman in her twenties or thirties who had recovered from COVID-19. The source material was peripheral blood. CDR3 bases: TGTGCCAGCAGCGAGGAAAACATTCAGTACTTC. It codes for CASSEENIQYF.